The 32 T cell receptor beta chains reported below all come from one sample, sequenced in a study of cytomegalovirus exposure and HLA in healthy donors. The PCR used 60 Vbeta and 13 Jbeta primers. The protocol was immunoSEQ multiplex PCR, while the TCRdb copy is restricted to in-frame clones and leaves out a portion. The table records 95,000 to 150,000 clones, 80% of them present only once. The material sequenced was PBMCs. These receptor sequences come from a man under 40 in good health and CMV-seropositive.

The chain carries TRBV19 and TRBJ1-1; no clear D. Trimming stripped 5 bases from V and 1 base from J, with 14 bases between. The CDR3 length is 15 residues. Germline CDR1 reads LNHDA; CDR2 reads SQIVND (reference sequence). The CDR3 is CASSSPSRGNTEAFF. The CDR3, as DNA: TGTGCCAGTAGTTCTCCGTCACGGGGGAACACTGAAGCTTTCTTT.

This clone was seen just once. The chain employs TRBV6-6 and TRBJ2-3; 7 nucleotides match TRBD1. CDR1 is MNHNY and CDR2 is SVGAGI in the germline V gene (reference sequence). The CDR3 has 15 amino acids. J gave up 0 bases and V 6 bases, and 6 bases lay outside the gene matches. The CDR3 bases are TGTGCCAGCAGCCTACAGGGGCTTAGCACAGATACGCAGTATTTT. Amino acids: CASSLQGLSTDTQYF.

The chain employs TRBV5-1 and TRBJ2-7; weak D call: TRBD1 (5 bases). From germline, CDR1 is SGHRS and CDR2 YFSETQ. Trimming removed 4 bases from V and 2 bases from J, with 10 bases in between. The CDR3 runs 13 residues. The CDR3 is CASSRPGTYEQYF. CDR3 bases: TGCGCCAGCAGCCGTCCAGGGACCTACGAGCAGTACTTC.

The chain carries TRBV2 and TRBJ2-7; TRBD1 is a possible D gene (5 bases). Germline CDR1 SNHLY, CDR2 FYNNEI. The CDR3 is 14 amino acids. V was shortened by 3 bases and J by 6 bases, with 15 bases between the two germline ends. DNA of the CDR3: TGTGCCAGCAGTGAGGGCAGGGATTGGTCCGAGCAGTACTTC. It codes for CASSEGRDWSEQYF.

The V and J genes are TRBV30 and TRBJ2-3; tentatively, D is TRBD2 (6 bases). The CDR3 spans 14 residues. Per germline, CDR1 GTSNPN and CDR2 SVGIG (reference sequence). V lost 1 base and J 1 base, leaving 9 bases between the germline ends. DNA for the CDR3: TGTGCCTGGAGTGGGACTATCCGCACAGATACGCAGTATTTT. Translated, it gives CAWSGTIRTDTQYF.

This clone was seen more than once but under ten times. The V gene is TRBV6-1, the J gene TRBJ2-1; D is perhaps TRBD1 (6 bases). Trimming shortened V by 9 bases and J by 8 bases, and 23 bases separated the two germline ends. Germline CDR1 reads MNHNS; CDR2 reads SASEGT. The CDR3 covers 15 residues. The CDR3 region has the DNA TGTGCCAGTTCAACCGAAAGGGCCAGGGGCCATGAGCAGTTCTTC. Its protein is CASSTERARGHEQFF.

The rearrangement links TRBV28 to TRBJ2-2, with 12 bases lining up with TRBD2. The V gene's germline CDR1 is MDHEN and CDR2 SYDVKM. V shed 6 bases, J shed 5 bases, and the junction held 16 bases outside the gene matches. CDR3 length: 19 amino acids. The CDR3 here is CASSPTSGGPSVRTGELFF. CDR3 in DNA: TGTGCCAGCAGCCCCACTAGCGGGGGGCCGTCGGTTAGGACCGGGGAGCTGTTTTTT.

For the CDR3, the DNA is TGTGCCAGCAGCGTAGCTTCGGAGTCTACGGAGCAGTACTTC. This codes for CASSVASESTEQYF. This chain links TRBV9 with TRBJ2-7; unclear D gene. Germline CDR1 SGDLS, CDR2 YYNGEE. The ends were cut back, 0 bases at V and 7 bases at J, with 14 bases in the middle. The CDR3 is made up of 14 amino acids.

As DNA, the CDR3 is TGTGCCATCAGCTCGGGACAGACCTACGAGCAGTACTTC. Residues: CAISSGQTYEQYF. The V gene is TRBV10-3, the J gene TRBJ2-7, with 7 bases that match TRBD1. The germline V gene has CDR1 ENHRY and CDR2 SYGVKD. V was clipped by 6 bases and J by 2 bases; unmatched bases: 4. The CDR3 has 13 residues.

The rearrangement links TRBV6-1 to TRBJ2-7, with 8 bases fitting TRBD1. Germline CDR1 and CDR2: MNHNS and SASEGT. This CDR3 comprises 13 residues. Trimming at V came to 6 bases and at J to 4 bases, leaving 5 bases not matched to a gene. The CDR3 protein is CASSWDRSYEQYF. CDR3 nucleotide sequence: TGTGCCAGCAGCTGGGACAGGAGTTACGAGCAGTACTTC.

Remarks on this clone: The sample has other DNA sequences that encode this CDR3 too. This sequence joins TRBV27 and TRBJ2-7; perhaps TRBD1 as D (5 bases). Germline V CDR1 and CDR2: MNHEY, SMNVEV (reference sequence). This CDR3 has 13 amino acids. V dropped 3 bases and J dropped 1 base, with 7 bases sitting between them. CDR3 coding DNA: TGTGCCAGCAGTTTGGGGCAGTCCTACGAGCAGTACTTC. This sequence encodes CASSLGQSYEQYF.

The chain couples TRBV11-2 to TRBJ2-2; no clear D. Trimming cost V 5 bases and J 8 bases, with 6 bases left between them. This CDR3 is built from 11 residues. CDR1 and CDR2 from the germline V gene are SGHAT and FQNNGV. CDR3 region: CASSLKGELFF. The CDR3 DNA is TGTGCCAGCAGCCTTAAAGGGGAGCTGTTTTTT.

The chain combines TRBV7-6 with TRBJ2-7, with 7 bases lining up with TRBD1. CDR1 and CDR2 (germline): SGHVS, FNYEAQ. V dropped 5 bases and J dropped 2; count of bases not matched to a gene: 6. The CDR3 covers 14 residues. CDR3 sequence: CASSKTGNTYEQYF. The CDR3 DNA reads as TGTGCCAGCAGCAAGACAGGGAATACCTACGAGCAGTACTTC.

This clone was recorded once. The rearrangement uses TRBV6-1 and TRBJ1-3; D is possibly TRBD1 (5 bases). CDR3 length equals 15 residues. Germline assignment: CDR1 MNHNS and CDR2 SASEGT. The V end lost 2 bases, the J end lost 0 bases, and 8 bases lay between the germline ends. The CDR3: CASSELRVSGNTIYF. The CDR3 nucleotides are TGTGCCAGCAGTGAACTCAGGGTCTCTGGAAACACCATATATTTT.

The chain carries TRBV30 and TRBJ2-1, with D unclear. The length of the CDR3 is 14 residues. The germline gives CDR1 GTSNPN, CDR2 SVGIG (reference sequence). Trimming removed 2 bases at V and 0 bases at J, with 8 bases between. This CDR3 is CAWSYSLSYNEQFF. In DNA form, the CDR3 reads TGTGCCTGGAGTTACAGCCTCTCCTACAATGAGCAGTTCTTC.

This clone has a single count. The rearrangement links TRBV9 to TRBJ2-7; TRBD2 agrees at 8 bases. Germline V gives CDR1 SGDLS, CDR2 YYNGEE. V lost 0 bases and J lost 4; bases outside the gene matches: 6. This CDR3 spans 15 amino acids. In DNA, the CDR3 is TGTGCCAGCAGCGTAGGCCCGGGGGGGAGATACGAGCAGTACTTC. Translated, it gives CASSVGPGGRYEQYF.

This rearrangement joins TRBV6-6 to TRBJ1-5; no clear D. Between the trimmed V and J ends, which lost 3 bases and 2 bases, there was a span of 8 bases. This CDR3 is built from 14 residues. Looked up from germline, CDR1 is MNHNY and CDR2 is SVGAGI (reference sequence). For the CDR3, the DNA is TGTGCCAGCAGTTATGGCCAGGGCAATCAGCCCCAGCATTTT. It translates to CASSYGQGNQPQHF.

The chain uses TRBV6-4 and TRBJ1-5; no clear D gene. CDR3 length: 13 residues. The germline CDR1 and CDR2 sequences are MRHNA and SNTAGT. The V and J ends lost 4 bases and 9 bases respectively, with 13 bases between them. CDR3 loop: CASSGGGEGPQHF. The CDR3 DNA reads as TGTGCCAGCAGTGGCGGCGGCGAGGGGCCCCAGCATTTT.

This chain links TRBV28 with TRBJ2-7; D is possibly TRBD1 (6 bases). CDR1 and CDR2 from the germline V gene are MDHEN and SYDVKM. The CDR3 sequence is 13 residues long. Trimming cost V 2 bases and J 3 bases, with 8 bases left between them. The CDR3 sequence: CASSLTGNYEQYF. The CDR3 region has the DNA TGTGCCAGCAGTTTAACAGGGAACTACGAGCAGTACTTC. Full variable domain (outside the CDR3, taken from reference TRBV28 and TRBJ2-7): DVKVTQSSRYLVKRTGEKVFLECVQDMDHENMFWYRQDPGLGLRLIYFSYDVKMKEKGDIPEGYSVSREKKERFSLILESASTNQTSMYLCASSLTGNYEQYFGPGTRLTVT.

The chain has TRBV6-1 and TRBJ2-2; 7 bases align to TRBD1. Germline trimming cut 1 base from V and 1 base from J; bases unmatched to any gene: 6. CDR3 size: 17 residues. Germline V lookup: CDR1 MNHNS, CDR2 SASEGT. The CDR3 loop is CASSEDRGPLNTGELFF. The CDR3, as DNA: TGTGCCAGCAGTGAAGACAGGGGACCCTTGAACACCGGGGAGCTGTTTTTT.

The chain couples TRBV5-1 to TRBJ1-1; D unresolved. Germline lookup yields CDR1 SGHRS and CDR2 YFSETQ. This CDR3 has 14 residues. Trimming shortened V by 2 bases and J by 6 bases, and 14 bases separated the two germline ends. The CDR3 reads CASSFESSLPEAFF. CDR3 in DNA: TGCGCCAGCAGCTTTGAGTCGTCCCTCCCTGAAGCTTTCTTT.

The chain combines TRBV10-2 with TRBJ1-6, with D possibly TRBD1 on 6 matching bases. This CDR3 has 14 amino acids. Germline V gene data show CDR1 as WSHSY and CDR2 as SAAADI. V dropped 3 bases and J dropped 11 bases, with 14 bases sitting between them. This CDR3 is CASSDNRVRAPLHF. Written as DNA, the CDR3 is TGCGCCAGCAGTGACAACAGGGTGAGAGCACCCCTCCACTTT.

This clone was counted once. In nucleotides, the CDR3 is TGTGCCAGTAGTATCGGAGGCTTCACTGAAGCTTTCTTT. It is translated as CASSIGGFTEAFF. The chain joins TRBV19 to TRBJ1-1; no reliable D call. The V gene's germline CDR1 is LNHDA and CDR2 SQIVND (reference sequence). Trimming removed 3 bases from V and 4 bases from J, with 9 bases in between. This CDR3 has 13 amino acids.

The J gene is TRBJ2-7, the V gene TRBV7-9, with D perhaps TRBD2 (7 bases). The CDR3 loop spans 14 amino acids. The germline V and J ends were trimmed by 3 bases and 3 bases, with 12 bases remaining between them. CDR1 SEHNR and CDR2 FQNEAQ come from the germline V gene (reference sequence). The CDR3 coding sequence is TGTGCCAGCAGCTTCAAGGGGGGGGGCTACGAGCAGTACTTC. It codes for CASSFKGGGYEQYF.

V is TRBV7-2 and J is TRBJ2-1; TRBD2 matches at 8 bases. V dropped 1 base and J dropped 10; count of bases not matched to a gene: 9. This CDR3 is built from 15 residues. Germline V gene sequence: CDR1 SGHTA, CDR2 FQGNSA. CDR3 sequence reads: CASSLVGVAGTEQFF. The CDR3 DNA follows: TGTGCCAGCAGCTTAGTTGGGGTAGCGGGGACGGAGCAGTTCTTC. Based on the CDR3 plus reference TRBV7-2 and TRBJ2-1, the full variable domain is GAGVSQSPSNKVTEKGKDVELRCDPISGHTALYWYRQSLGQGLEFLIYFQGNSAPDKSGLPSDRFSAERTGGSVSTLTIQRTQQEDSAVYLCASSLVGVAGTEQFFGPGTRLTVL.

This rearrangement joins TRBV7-8 to TRBJ1-6; TRBD1 is a possible D gene (5 bases). The CDR3 totals 13 residues. Trimming took 4 bases from V and 11 from J, leaving 12 bases between them. The germline CDR1 and CDR2 sequences are SGHVS and FQNEAQ. The CDR3 sequence: CASSSSDIAPLHF. The CDR3, as DNA: TGTGCCAGCAGCTCCTCGGACATAGCACCCCTCCACTTT.

The table lists this clone with a few counts. The chain joins TRBV6-1 to TRBJ1-5; 10 bases line up with TRBD1. With 6 bases clipped from V and 5 bases from J, the junction kept 7 bases outside the gene matches. This CDR3 contains 15 residues. Germline V lookup: CDR1 MNHNS, CDR2 SASEGT. Here the CDR3 DNA reads TGTGCCAGCAGCCACGACAGGGGGCGAGATCAGCCCCAGCATTTT. Protein product: CASSHDRGRDQPQHF.

This clone was picked up one time. Within the sample, other DNA sequences also encode this same CDR3. The V and J genes are TRBV19 and TRBJ2-5; possible D gene TRBD1, 5 bases. CDR1 is LNHDA and CDR2 is SQIVND in the germline V gene (reference sequence). V was clipped by 2 bases and J by 5 bases, with 9 bases between them. The CDR3 contains 13 residues. The CDR3 is CASSIQGRETQYF. CDR3 in DNA: TGTGCCAGTAGTATACAGGGTAGGGAGACCCAGTACTTC.

Regarding this clone: The germline gene is not matched at one end of the junction; a read error may be the cause. This same CDR3 is encoded by further DNA sequences in the sample. This chain links TRBV4-1 with TRBJ1-2; the D gene is possibly TRBD1 (6 bases). The length of the CDR3 is 16 residues. From germline, CDR1 is MGHRA and CDR2 YSYEKL. This CDR3 reads CASSQGRDIINYGYTF. DNA for the CDR3: TGCGCCAGCAGCCAAGGCCGGGACATCATTAACTACGGCTACACCTTC.

The chain combines TRBV4-1 with TRBJ2-3, with D hard to call. CDR1 is MGHRA, CDR2 YSYEKL, per germline. The V gene lost 5 bases and the J gene lost 4 bases, with 7 bases spanning the gap. This CDR3 region has 12 residues. DNA of the CDR3: TGCGCCAGCAGCTACTTTCCAGATACGCAGTATTTT. Translation gives CASSYFPDTQYF.

V gene TRBV7-9 combines with J gene TRBJ2-3, with 10 nucleotides matching TRBD2. The CDR3 has 16 amino acids. With V trimmed by 5 bases and J by 1 base, 6 bases remained unmatched. Germline-derived CDR1 and CDR2 are SEHNR and FQNEAQ (reference sequence). The CDR3 region is CASSPLGTSGTDTQYF. DNA for the CDR3: TGTGCCAGCAGCCCCCTCGGGACTAGCGGCACAGATACGCAGTATTTT. The full variable domain, in which reference TRBV7-9 and TRBJ2-3 provide the parts outside the CDR3, is DTGVSQNPRHKITKRGQNVTFRCDPISEHNRLYWYRQTLGQGPEFLTYFQNEAQLEKSRLLSDRFSAERPKGSFSTLEIQRTEQGDSAMYLCASSPLGTSGTDTQYFGPGTRLTVL.

The J gene is TRBJ2-1, the V gene TRBV4-1, with D possibly TRBD1 on 5 matching bases. CDR3 length: 14 amino acids. With 0 bases removed from V and 8 bases from J, the gap between germline ends came to 11 bases. CDR1 and CDR2 from the germline V gene are MGHRA and YSYEKL. CDR3 amino acids: CASSQERQGDEQFF. In DNA, the CDR3 is TGCGCCAGCAGCCAAGAAAGGCAGGGCGATGAGCAGTTCTTC.